The rows below give T cell receptor beta chains drawn from one sample of a study of OX40 agonist ivuxolimab in advanced cancers. Clones were read by immunoSEQ multiplex PCR, and TCRdb kept only the in-frame ones, dropping some. This table has approximately 77,000 clones, roughly 93% appearing once. Source: CD4+ or CD8+ T cells sorted from blood, taken in a trial of the OX40 agonist ivuxolimab. The receptors originated from an adult with an advanced solid tumor such as melanoma, head and neck, liver or kidney cancer. Each CDR3 is given without its conserved first and last residue. The D gene is left open where the match is weak.

d_call	v_call	cdr3_aa
.	TRBV18	ASSPGLPSYNEQF
.	TRBV2	ASSRTVDYGYT
.	TRBV4-3	ASSQGGARLGNEQF
TRBD2	TRBV4-3	ASSQGEGRSDTQY
.	TRBV6-5	ASSFRDTLTLTEAF
TRBD2	TRBV9	ASSPGLAGDEQF
.	TRBV11-2	ASSRRLEETQY
.	TRBV9	ASSVSPSTDTQY
.	TRBV5-6	ASSLAYGSNSYQETQY
.	TRBV7-2	ASSLAGFRAEAF
.	TRBV11-2	ASSLAAGYTEAF
TRBD2	TRBV9	ASSVDNSGRTDTQY
.	TRBV5-1	ASSLAGASYNEQF
.	TRBV28	ASSWGVMGTNEKLF
.	TRBV7-2	ASSLDPPGRDSPLH
.	TRBV19	ASSMGSREKLF
TRBD1	TRBV10-2	ASRGTQGPSDGYT
TRBD2	TRBV7-3	ASSPGGSGGYNEQF
.	TRBV6-5	AGRDSPLH
TRBD1	TRBV6-4	ASSSTGADSNQPQH
.	TRBV18	ASSPLLLSEKLF
.	TRBV7-9	ASSLEGQRYEQY
TRBD1	TRBV4-3	ASSQDSTGGSETQY
.	TRBV19	ASRTTELYNSPLH
TRBD1	TRBV2	ASSESGTGGYETQY
.	TRBV11-1	ASSSDYEQY
TRBD1	TRBV27	ASSLYLSTGPSSYNEQF
TRBD1	TRBV7-2	ASSLTGAFGYT
TRBD1	TRBV7-8	ASSLGVQPDRGNQPQH
.	TRBV19	ASNLWETGNQPQH
.	TRBV7-8	ASSPRGELYGYT
.	TRBV27	ASRPGGRELF
TRBD1	TRBV28	ASSGDRGREPQH
TRBD2	TRBV7-3	ASSFSGGYGTQY
TRBD1	TRBV2	ASSFTGTVAYGYT
TRBD1	TRBV28	ASISPGRGQGTQY
TRBD1	TRBV11-3	ASSLGGQIYNEQF
TRBD2	TRBV18	ASSPGTSGSRLDEQF
.	TRBV19	ASTSLGGDTEAF
.	TRBV7-9	ASSPDGGQIRETQY
.	TRBV4-2	ASSQTTNNSPLH
TRBD1	TRBV2	ASSKGGAGANVLT
.	TRBV7-6	ASSSGSSGEQY
.	TRBV7-9	ASSSNRVSLGEQY
TRBD1	TRBV4-1	ASSQGQGAPYEQY
.	TRBV7-8	ASSPWGVNYGYT
.	TRBV9	ASSVAVSQETQY
.	TRBV6-4	ASSEDNSGNTIY
TRBD1	TRBV19	ASSLPGQGPTEAF
.	TRBV21-1	ASSKAGETSGGDYNEQF
.	TRBV2	ASSRWGVAEKLF
TRBD1	TRBV6-5	ASRIQGRSSYEQY
TRBD1	TRBV5-1	ASSLPGGPYNEQF